This TCR beta chain was recovered during a study of T-cell reconstitution after alpha-beta-depleted transplantation in children. This clonotype was observed many times. V gave up 5 bases and J gave up 6 bases; unmatched junction bases: 7. This CDR3 has 13 residues. Germline CDR1 reads DFQATT; CDR2 reads SNEGSKA (reference sequence). TCRbeta library construction was performed incorporating unique molecular identifiers. TCRdb redid the calling of the PCR reads with MiXCR, one entry per CDR3 protein. The data hold some 600,000 distinct CDR3 sequences, with around a sixth observed a single time. The V gene is TRBV20-1, the J gene TRBJ2-3; TRBD1 agrees at 8 bases. The receptor was derived from a human donor who donated a stem cell graft to a child with acute myeloid leukemia. The sample in question was PBMCs from the stem cell graft donor, obtained from the stem cell graft. The CDR3 reads CSAGDRTGDTQYF. The CDR3, as DNA: TGCAGTGCTGGGGACAGGACCGGGGATACGCAGTATTTT.